A single sample is the source of the 12 T cell receptor beta chains below, sequenced in a study of shared clonotypes between healthy human individuals. Sequencing was performed with immunoSEQ multiplex PCR; in TCRdb, only in-frame clones are kept and a portion is missing. The profile shows about 2.3 million clones, around 93% of them singletons. Sequenced input: naive CD4+ T cells from PBMCs. Subset indicated: CD45RA+ positively selected. These receptors were taken from a man aged 18 to 30 in good health. Some clones in this sample may be carry-over from other donors' samples.

The chain uses TRBV5-6 and TRBJ2-7, with 8 positions matching TRBD1. The CDR3 contains 14 residues. After removal of 2 bases from V and 6 bases from J, the junction contained 7 bases not matched to a gene. Looked up from germline, CDR1 is SGHDT and CDR2 is YYEEEE. Here the CDR3 DNA reads TGTGCCAGCAGCTTAGGACAGGGTTTAAGCGAGCAGTACTTC. Its protein product is CASSLGQGLSEQYF.

The chain has TRBV18 and TRBJ1-4; 8 positions match TRBD1. Germline CDR1 KGHSH, CDR2 LQKENI. The CDR3 spans 16 residues. The V and J ends lost 3 bases and 8 bases, in that order; junction bases with no gene match: 11. CDR3: CASSPSGTGFPEKLFF. Here the CDR3 DNA reads TGTGCCAGCTCACCCAGCGGGACAGGCTTTCCGGAAAAACTGTTTTTT.

Points on this clone: One end of the junction does not line up with germline, which may come from a read error. V usage is TRBV6-5 and J usage is TRBJ2-3; a weak D match, TRBD1 (6 bases). CDR3 length equals 13 residues. Germline V gene sequence: CDR1 MNHEY, CDR2 SVGAGI. CDR3 protein: CASSSAGVAAIHF. In DNA form, the CDR3 reads TGTGCCAGCAGTTCGGCAGGGGTTGCGGCGATACATTTT.

The chain uses TRBV6-1 and TRBJ1-5; tentatively, D is TRBD1 (6 bases). The germline V gene has CDR1 MNHNS and CDR2 SASEGT. The CDR3 covers 15 residues. The germline V and J ends were trimmed by 7 bases and 4 bases, with 17 bases remaining between them. The CDR3: CASTGQTMRNQPQHF. CDR3 nucleotide sequence: TGTGCCAGCACCGGACAGACTATGAGAAATCAGCCCCAGCATTTT.

The gene calls are TRBV6-1 and TRBJ1-3; D unclear. CDR1 and CDR2 from the germline V gene are MNHNS and SASEGT. The CDR3 length is 15 residues. With 2 bases removed from V and 0 bases from J, the gap between germline ends came to 8 bases. The CDR3 DNA is TGTGCCAGCAGTGAATTAATCTTCTCTGGAAACACCATATATTTT. Amino acids: CASSELIFSGNTIYF.

The gene calls are TRBV7-9 and TRBJ1-6; D gene ambiguous. Germline V lookup: CDR1 SEHNR, CDR2 FQNEAQ (reference sequence). Trimming removed 5 bases from V and 9 bases from J, with 14 bases in between. The CDR3 has 14 amino acids. Here the CDR3 DNA reads TGTGCCAGCAGCCCCATGGGGTGGGGTTCACCCCTCCACTTT. This sequence encodes CASSPMGWGSPLHF.

The V gene is TRBV4-3, the J gene TRBJ2-7, with 7 positions matching TRBD2. J lost 3 bases, V lost 1 base, and 6 bases had no gene match. This CDR3 region has 15 residues. Per the germline V gene, CDR1 is LGHNA and CDR2 is YSLEER. In DNA, the CDR3 is TGCGCCAGCAGCCAAGGGCGGGAGCTACTCTACGAGCAGTACTTC. This encodes CASSQGRELLYEQYF.

This clone has a handful of counts. In nucleotides, the CDR3 is TGTGCCAGCAGCCCAAGGGGACAGGAGGAAAACATTCAGTACTTC. Its protein product is CASSPRGQEENIQYF. The V call is TRBV7-9, the J call TRBJ2-4, with 8 bases identical to TRBD1. The J segment lost 5 bases and the V segment lost 5 bases, leaving 8 bases of the junction unmatched. The CDR3 is 15 amino acids. Per the germline V gene, CDR1 is SEHNR and CDR2 is FQNEAQ (reference sequence).

The chain carries TRBV15 and TRBJ1-5; D remains unclear. The CDR3 spans 13 residues. Trimming cost V 1 base and J 9 bases, with 10 bases left between them. Per germline, CDR1 LNHNV and CDR2 YYDKDF (reference sequence). This CDR3 is CATSRGSAGPQHF. The CDR3, as DNA: TGTGCCACCAGCAGAGGGAGTGCGGGGCCCCAGCATTTT. Using reference TRBV15 and TRBJ1-5 for the parts outside the CDR3, the full variable domain is DAMVIQNPRYQVTQFGKPVTLSCSQTLNHNVMYWYQQKSSQAPKLLFHYYDKDFNNEADTPDNFQSRRPNTSFCFLDIRSPGLGDTAMYLCATSRGSAGPQHFGDGTRLSIL.

Worth noting for this clone: Other DNA sequences within the sample encode an identical CDR3. The chain is built from TRBV6-1 and TRBJ2-7, with TRBD1 as a possible D gene (5 bases). Trimming cost V 8 bases and J 3 bases, with 8 bases left between them. The CDR3 extends over 11 amino acids. From germline, CDR1 is MNHNS and CDR2 SASEGT. CDR3 bases: TGTGCCAGCGATAGGGGCTACGAGCAGTACTTC. It specifies CASDRGYEQYF.

In regard to this clone: One junction end does not reproduce the germline sequence, and a read error may be involved. This chain uses TRBV5-4 with TRBJ2-2, with D maybe TRBD2 (5 bases). The CDR3 consists of 16 residues. Germline V lookup: CDR1 SGHNT, CDR2 YYREEE (reference sequence). The CDR3: CASSPSGYTNSGELFF. As DNA, the CDR3 is TGTGCCAGCAGCCCGAGCGGCTATACGAACTCCGGGGAGCTGTTTTTT. Complete variable domain (other parts from reference TRBV5-4 and TRBJ2-2): ETGVTQSPTHLIKTRGQQVTLRCSSQSGHNTVSWYQQALGQGPQFIFQYYREEENGRGNFPPRFSGLQFPNYSSELNVNALELDDSALYLCASSPSGYTNSGELFFGEGSRLTVL.

The V gene is TRBV7-2, the J gene TRBJ2-7, with D perhaps TRBD1 or TRBD2 (6 bases each). The CDR3 spans 15 residues. V was trimmed by 3 bases and J by 2 bases, leaving 14 bases between them. CDR1 SGHTA and CDR2 FQGNSA come from the germline V gene. In nucleotides, the CDR3 is TGTGCCAGCAGCTTTCGAGGGGGGCGGACCTACGAGCAGTACTTC. Its translation: CASSFRGGRTYEQYF.